A single T cell receptor beta chain is shown here with its context. The read finishes 3 residues shy of the CDR3 end, and the germline J gene is used to complete it. The CDR3 runs to 13 residues. Deletions cut 8 bases from V and 6 bases from J, with 16 bases between. CDR1 is MNHEY and CDR2 is SVGEGT in the germline V gene. The record originates from a study of T cells in women clearing cervical HPV infection. TCRdb's copy holds only in-frame clones and misses some; the assay was immunoSEQ multiplex PCR. The sample holds 40,000 to 55,000 clones. The gene calls are TRBV6-2 or TRBV6-3 and TRBJ1-2; perhaps TRBD1 as D (6 bases). Sequenced: blood buffy coat. The receptor was isolated from a woman aged 18-70 years with a cervical HPV16 infection that either progressed to CIN3+ or cleared (not recorded which). The CDR3 loop reads CASWPGDWDGYTF. CDR3 bases read: TGTGCCAGCTGGCCAGGGGATTGGGATGGC.